Below, one T cell receptor beta chain is given with its context. The antigen is unknown. The data originate from a study of breast tumors, draining lymph nodes, adjacent tissues. TCRdb re-called the multiplex PCR reads through MiXCR, storing one row per CDR3 protein. Of 60,000 to 70,000 distinct CDR3 sequences listed, roughly 50% are singletons. V lost 9 bases to trimming and J lost 4 bases, with 13 bases between them. The CDR3 loop spans 14 amino acids. Whole-study findings and limits: Tumor and nontumor repertoires were significantly more similar in luminal-like than in basal-like breast cancer. Findings are consistent with lymph node origin and intratumoral expansion of most tumor T cells.

V is TRBV12-3 or TRBV12-4 and J is TRBJ1-6, with D perhaps matching TRBD1 (5 bases). The receptor comes from a female donor with breast cancer. Some clones in this sample may be carry-over from other donors' samples. Material for sequencing was breast tumor tissue. CDR3 sequence reads: CASGGNSYNSPLHF. CDR3 nucleotide sequence: TGTGCCAGTGGGGGAAACTCGTATAATTCACCCCTCCACTTT.